Listed here are 13 T cell receptor beta chains from one sample, sequenced in a study of blood T cell repertoires in COVID-19. The repertoire was sequenced with immunoSEQ multiplex PCR; TCRdb's copy has only in-frame clones and lacks some. This sample has roughly 300,000 clones, with around 85% found just once. Sequenced material: PBMCs or T cells enriched from blood (not recorded which). Every receptor here comes from a woman aged 50 to 65 who had recovered from COVID-19.

The V call is TRBV7-6, the J call TRBJ1-5, with no clear D. The CDR3 totals 13 residues. Trimming took off 4 bases at V and 1 base at J, with 5 bases between the two ends. CDR1 is SGHVS and CDR2 is FNYEAQ in the germline V gene. In nucleotides, the CDR3 is TGTGCCAGCAGCTCTGGCAGCAATCAGCCCCAGCATTTT. Residues: CASSSGSNQPQHF.

This clone is a singleton in its sample. The genes are TRBV25-1 and TRBJ1-1, with D hard to call. Per the germline V gene, CDR1 is MGHDK and CDR2 is SYGVNS. The CDR3 is made up of 15 amino acids. The V and J ends lost 3 bases and 1 base respectively, with 12 bases between them. CDR3 protein: CASSDSWAGNTEAFF. The CDR3 coding sequence is TGTGCCAGCAGTGATTCGTGGGCAGGGAACACTGAAGCTTTCTTT.

The chain joins TRBV5-1 to TRBJ1-6, with D maybe TRBD1 (5 bases). From germline, CDR1 is SGHRS and CDR2 YFSETQ. V was trimmed by 2 bases and J by 1 base, leaving 7 bases between them. CDR3 length: 15 residues. The CDR3 nucleotides are TGCGCCAGCAGCTTTCAGGGATCCTATAATTCACCCCTCCACTTT. Amino acids: CASSFQGSYNSPLHF. Looking up the rest from reference TRBV5-1 and TRBJ1-6 gives the full variable domain: KAGVTQTPRYLIKTRGQQVTLSCSPISGHRSVSWYQQTPGQGLQFLFEYFSETQRNKGNFPGRFSGRQFSNSRSEMNVSTLELGDSALYLCASSFQGSYNSPLHFGNGTRLTVT.

This chain joins TRBV19 and TRBJ2-3; 12 bases agree with TRBD1. The CDR3 sequence is 16 residues long. V lost 5 bases and J lost 7; bases outside the gene matches: 10. CDR1 is LNHDA, CDR2 SQIVND, per germline (reference sequence). CDR3 loop: CASSLIPGQGANTQYF. CDR3 DNA sequence: TGTGCCAGTAGTCTCATCCCGGGACAGGGGGCCAATACGCAGTATTTT.

V usage is TRBV2 and J usage is TRBJ2-7; 8 positions agree with TRBD1. Per the germline V gene, CDR1 is SNHLY and CDR2 is FYNNEI. This CDR3 has 13 residues. Trimming at V came to 4 bases and at J to 5 bases, leaving 4 bases not matched to a gene. The CDR3 sequence: CASSARGLNEQYF. The CDR3 bases are TGTGCCAGCAGTGCCAGGGGGCTAAACGAGCAGTACTTC. Supplemented by reference TRBV2 and TRBJ2-7, the full variable domain reads EPEVTQTPSHQVTQMGQEVILRCVPISNHLYFYWYRQILGQKVEFLVSFYNNEISEKSEIFDDQFSVERPDGSNFTLKIRSTKLEDSAMYFCASSARGLNEQYFGPGTRLTVT.

The chain combines TRBV5-8 with TRBJ1-1; weak D call: TRBD1 (6 bases). Looked up from germline, CDR1 is SGHTS and CDR2 is YDEGEE. This CDR3 is 15 amino acids long. V shed 7 bases and J shed 0 bases, with 16 bases lying between them. CDR3 sequence reads: CASLKRQAVNTEAFF. CDR3 bases: TGTGCCAGCCTGAAACGACAGGCTGTGAACACTGAAGCTTTCTTT.

A single count supports this clone. This chain joins TRBV7-2 and TRBJ1-1, with D uncertain. The V end lost 4 bases, the J end lost 3 bases, and 15 bases lay between the germline ends. The CDR3 contains 15 residues. CDR1 and CDR2 (germline): SGHTA, FQGNSA. The DNA for the CDR3 is TGTGCCAGCAGCTCCCCCGCTGGGCAGGACACTGAAGCTTTCTTT. Translating it yields CASSSPAGQDTEAFF.

This clone was picked up a small number of times. The chain uses TRBV24-1 and TRBJ1-5; D is perhaps TRBD1 (5 bases). Looked up from germline, CDR1 is KGHDR and CDR2 is SFDVKD. The CDR3 runs 16 residues. The V end lost 3 bases, the J end lost 2 bases, and 13 bases lay between the germline ends. DNA for the CDR3: TGTGCCACCAGTGATCCCCATCAGGGTGGCAATCAGCCCCAGCATTTT. It is translated as CATSDPHQGGNQPQHF.

The chain is built from TRBV30 and TRBJ1-4, with D possibly TRBD1 on 5 matching bases. CDR1 is GTSNPN, CDR2 SVGIG, per germline (reference sequence). With 6 bases removed from V and 2 bases from J, the gap between germline ends came to 7 bases. This CDR3 region has 12 residues. CDR3 nucleotide sequence: TGTGCCTGCGCAGGGACTAATGAAAAACTGTTTTTT. It encodes CACAGTNEKLFF. Full variable domain (remainder filled in from reference TRBV30 and TRBJ1-4): SQTIHQWPATLVQPVGSPLSLECTVEGTSNPNLYWYRQAAGRGLQLLFYSVGIGQISSEVPQNLSASRPQDRQFILSSKKLLLSDSGFYLCACAGTNEKLFFGSGTQLSVL.

The chain carries TRBV7-2 and TRBJ1-3; 8 bases match TRBD1. The CDR3 has 18 amino acids. The V gene's germline CDR1 is SGHTA and CDR2 FQGNSA. The trim removed 6 bases at V and 0 bases at J, leaving 13 bases unmatched. The CDR3 nucleotides read TGTGCCAGCAGTACCCCGGGACAGGCACGTTACTCTGGAAACACCATATATTTT. It codes for CASSTPGQARYSGNTIYF.

This chain links TRBV13 with TRBJ2-7; D may be TRBD1 (6 bases). Per the germline V gene, CDR1 is PRHDT and CDR2 is FYEKMQ (reference sequence). CDR3 size: 14 residues. The V end lost 5 bases, the J end lost 6 bases, and 17 bases lay between the germline ends. The CDR3, as DNA: TGTGCCAGCAGCCCAAGACAGGTTCCACGCGAGCAGTACTTC. The encoded protein is CASSPRQVPREQYF.

The J gene is TRBJ1-1, the V gene TRBV29-1, with a weak D call TRBD1 (5 bases). The CDR3 contains 14 residues. V lost 0 bases and J lost 1, with 9 bases in between. Germline CDR1 reads SQVTM; CDR2 reads ANQGSEA. Here the CDR3 DNA reads TGCAGCGTTGAAGATGGGCAGGGGAACACTGAAGCTTTCTTT. Protein: CSVEDGQGNTEAFF.

This sequence joins TRBV5-4 and TRBJ1-2; 9 bases are a match to TRBD1. Germline V CDR1 and CDR2: SGHNT, YYREEE (reference sequence). This CDR3 spans 16 amino acids. V shed 4 bases and J 6 bases; nucleotides not matched to a gene: 13. The CDR3 DNA reads TGTGCCAGCAGCCGACGCGGGACAGGGCAAAGCAATGGCTACACCTTC. It translates to CASSRRGTGQSNGYTF. The full variable domain, rest sourced from reference TRBV5-4 and TRBJ1-2, is ETGVTQSPTHLIKTRGQQVTLRCSSQSGHNTVSWYQQALGQGPQFIFQYYREEENGRGNFPPRFSGLQFPNYSSELNVNALELDDSALYLCASSRRGTGQSNGYTFGSGTRLTVV.